These T cell receptor beta chains were read from a single sample in a study of human T cells and chemical hapten exposure. One entry per CDR3 protein results from TCRdb running MiXCR on the RACE reads. The sample gives fewer than 200,000 distinct CDR3 sequences, approximately 20% of which show up once; about 7% is in the top ten. Specimen: whole blood, collected in connection with sensitization to the hapten diphenylcyclopropenone (DPC). The receptors here all came from a woman in her forties or fifties with alopecia areata. Some clones in this sample may be carry-over from other donors' samples. CDR3s include the opening cysteine and the closing phenylalanine or tryptophan. A D gene is named only where the DNA matches it firmly. Size is stated for part of the rows, as once, few or many counts, or as a class when the clone is expanded.

>TRBV20-1|TRBJ2-1|few|-
TGCAGTGCTAGAAGGGAGCCCCAGCAGTTCTTC
CSARREPQQFF
>TRBV7-6|TRBJ2-3|few|-
TGTGCCAGCACCAAGGAGGAGGCCACAGATACGCAGTATTTT
CASTKEEATDTQYF
>TRBV2|TRBJ1-6|-|-
TGTGCCAGCACCGAACAGGGCTCAAGCAGTTCACCCCTCCACTTT
CASTEQGSSSSPLHF
>TRBV29-1|TRBJ2-3|few|-
TGCAGCATTGGACGGGACACAGATACGCAGTATTTT
CSIGRDTDTQYF
>TRBV29-1|TRBJ2-3|many|-
TGCAGCGTTGGAGGGTCCAGAACAGATACGCAGTATTTT
CSVGGSRTDTQYF
>TRBV10-3|TRBJ2-3|few|TRBD2
TGTGCCATCAGTGCACGCGGGAGTATAGATACGCAGTATTTT
CAISARGSIDTQYF
>TRBV25-1|TRBJ2-1|-|-
TGTGCCAGCAGTAGGCAGGGGGGAGTCAACAATGAGCAGTTCTTC
CASSRQGGVNNEQFF
>TRBV6-1|TRBJ2-6|few|-
TGTGCCAGCAGTGATCAATGGGCGGGGACCCTCGCTGGGGCCAACGTCCTGACTTTC
CASSDQWAGTLAGANVLTF
>TRBV27|TRBJ2-5|-|-
TGTGCCAGCAGCGGGGGAGATGAGACCCAGTACTTC
CASSGGDETQYF
>TRBV5-1|TRBJ1-1|few|-
TGCGCCAGCAGCTTGGGTGCGGCGTCCCGAGAAGCTTTCTTT
CASSLGAASREAFF
>TRBV11-2|TRBJ2-5|few|TRBD1
TGTGCCAGCAGCCCGGGACAGCCCCAAGAGACCCAGTACTTC
CASSPGQPQETQYF
>TRBV4-1|TRBJ1-6|-|-
TGCGCCAGCAGCCAAGTCTCTCGTCCTAACCCCGATTCACCCCTCCACTTT
CASSQVSRPNPDSPLHF
>TRBV12-3/TRBV12-4|TRBJ1-2|-|-
TGTGCCAGCAGTGCCATGGGGGTGGGTGGCTACACCTTC
CASSAMGVGGYTF
>TRBV2|TRBJ1-5|-|-
TGTGCCAGCAGGAGATCCAATCAGCCCCAGCATTTT
CASRRSNQPQHF
>TRBV6-6|TRBJ2-7|-|-
TGTGCCAGCAGTTACGAGGGTAACGAGCAGTACTTC
CASSYEGNEQYF
>TRBV7-3|TRBJ2-5|-|-
TGTGCCAGCAGCTTACTGGCTAGTAGGATGGAGACCCAGTACTTC
CASSLLASRMETQYF
>TRBV5-1|TRBJ2-7|-|-
TGCGCCAGCAGGACGGACGACTACGAGCAGTACTTC
CASRTDDYEQYF
>TRBV29-1|TRBJ2-7|-|-
TGCAGCGTTGGCGCAACGACAGTATCCTACGAGCAGTACTTC
CSVGATTVSYEQYF
>TRBV24-1|TRBJ2-1|-|TRBD2
TGTGCCACCAGTGCGCCTCTAGCGGGAGGGCCGGAATGGCTGTTCTTC
CATSAPLAGGPEWLFF
>TRBV7-2|TRBJ1-5|-|-
TGTGCCAGCAGCTTAGCGCCCTTGGGACGGATCAATCAGCCCCAGCATTTT
CASSLAPLGRINQPQHF
>TRBV7-9|TRBJ1-5|-|-
TGTGCCAGCAGCTTGGGGGCCACAACCCAGCATTTT
CASSLGATTQHF
>TRBV20-1|TRBJ2-1|-|-
TGCAGTGCTAGTATAGCTCCCCACTCCTACAATGAGCAGTTCTTC
CSASIAPHSYNEQFF
>TRBV12-3/TRBV12-4|TRBJ1-5|-|-
TGTGCCAGCAGTTTAGAACGCAGTCAGCCCCAGCATTTT
CASSLERSQPQHF
>TRBV5-1|TRBJ2-7|-|-
TGCGCCAGCAGCTTGAAACGAGCTTCGGGCGAGCAGTACTTC
CASSLKRASGEQYF
>TRBV7-8|TRBJ1-1|few|TRBD1
TGTGCCAGCAGCTTAGAGGCAGGGGGGAGGACTGAAGCTTTCTTT
CASSLEAGGRTEAFF
>TRBV5-1|TRBJ2-2|-|TRBD1
TGCGCCAGCAGCTTGGCCGACAGGGACACCGGGGAGCTGTTTTTT
CASSLADRDTGELFF
>TRBV21-1|TRBJ2-1|-|-
TGTGCCAGCAGAGGGCTAGCGGCCTACAATGAGCAGTTCTTC
CASRGLAAYNEQFF
>TRBV29-1|TRBJ2-5|few|-
TGCAGCGCAGTGAAGGGGCCAGGGTTACGAGAGACCCAGTACTTC
CSAVKGPGLRETQYF